One and the same sample provided the 14 T cell receptor beta chains below, sequenced in a study of T cell repertoires in cytomegalovirus infection. TCRdb reanalysed the reads using MiXCR and keeps one entry per CDR3 protein. There are about 920,000 distinct CDR3 sequences in the sample; less than 40% occur only once, and about an eighth lies in the top ten. The antigens of these receptors remain unknown. Sequencing was performed on cultured CD8+ T cells from PBMCs, taken from culture after CMV antigen stimulation. These receptors were taken from a human donor in good health (CMV status not recorded). Some clones in this sample may be carry-over from other donors' samples.

In its sample, this clonotype was seen many times. The J gene is TRBJ1-1, the V gene TRBV7-8; the match to TRBD1 covers 11 bases. The V gene's germline CDR1 is SGHVS and CDR2 FQNEAQ. The CDR3 has 15 residues. After removal of 1 base from V and 11 bases from J, the junction contained 9 bases not matched to a gene. The CDR3 DNA reads as TGTGCCAGCAGCTTAGATGGGACAGGGGGGGTTGAGGCTTTCTTT. It codes for CASSLDGTGGVEAFF.

The chain uses TRBV4-2 and TRBJ2-2; D is uncertain. V was cut by 3 bases and J by 2 bases, with 13 bases left in between. This CDR3 is built from 16 residues. The germline V gene encodes CDR1 LGHNA and CDR2 YNFKEQ. The CDR3 nucleotides read TGTGCCAGCAGCCATCCCGCTGACATTAACACCGGGGAGCTGTTTTTT. Protein product: CASSHPADINTGELFF.

This clonotype was observed many times. The CDR3 loop reads CASSSLTDAVEETQYF. The CDR3, as DNA: TGTGCCAGCAGTTCTTTGACTGATGCGGTGGAAGAGACCCAGTACTTC. The chain uses TRBV7-9 and TRBJ2-5; D unclear. The CDR3 is 16 residues long. The V gene's germline CDR1 is SEHNR and CDR2 FQNEAQ (reference sequence). V was shortened by 6 bases and J by 3 bases, with 20 bases between the two germline ends.

V is TRBV25-1 and J is TRBJ2-1; a weak D match, TRBD1 (6 bases). The CDR3 is 19 amino acids. CDR1 and CDR2 (germline): MGHDK, SYGVNS. Trimming stripped 0 bases from V and 0 bases from J, with 18 bases between. The CDR3 nucleotides read TGTGCCAGCAGTGAATATTCCGGTCGAGACAGGAGCTCCTACAATGAGCAGTTCTTC. It specifies CASSEYSGRDRSSYNEQFF.

This clonotype was counted only a few times. The chain combines TRBV15 with TRBJ1-2; D perhaps matches TRBD1 (5 bases). Germline CDR1 is LNHNV and CDR2 is YYDKDF (reference sequence). Trimming shortened V by 0 bases and J by 7 bases, and 18 bases separated the two germline ends. The CDR3 loop spans 16 amino acids. In DNA, the CDR3 is TGTGCCACCAGCAGAGATCTTACGGGGGGGTCGGGTGGCTACACCTTC. Translation gives CATSRDLTGGSGGYTF.

The V call is TRBV19, the J call TRBJ2-1; TRBD2 agrees at 11 bases. CDR3 length equals 16 residues. CDR1 LNHDA and CDR2 SQIVND come from the germline V gene (reference sequence). J was trimmed by 7 bases and V by 0 bases; bases with no gene match: 5. DNA of the CDR3: TGTGCCAGTAGTATAGATGTAGCGGGGGGGGGAAATGAGCAGTTCTTC. It is translated as CASSIDVAGGGNEQFF. Combining the CDR3 with reference TRBV19 and TRBJ2-1 gives the whole variable domain DGGITQSPKYLFRKEGQNVTLSCEQNLNHDAMYWYRQDPGQGLRLIYYSQIVNDFQKGDIAEGYSVSREKKESFPLTVTSAQKNPTAFYLCASSIDVAGGGNEQFFGPGTRLTVL.

This chain links TRBV4-1 with TRBJ2-1, with D unresolved. This CDR3 spans 13 amino acids. V was clipped by 4 bases and J by 7 bases, with 11 bases between them. Germline V gene lookup returns CDR1 MGHRA and CDR2 YSYEKL. The CDR3 DNA sequence: TGCGCCAGCAGCCCGATGGGGTCGAATGAGCAGTTCTTC. Amino acid sequence: CASSPMGSNEQFF.

V usage is TRBV7-9 and J usage is TRBJ2-5; perhaps D is TRBD1 or TRBD2 (5 bases each). The germline gives CDR1 SEHNR, CDR2 FQNEAQ (reference sequence). There are 13 residues in the CDR3. The V end was cut by 5 bases, the J end by 4 bases, with 11 bases between. CDR3 sequence (DNA): TGTGCCAGCAGCCCGGTGAGGGGAGAGACCCAGTACTTC. This codes for CASSPVRGETQYF.

This chain links TRBV4-3 with TRBJ2-2; the match to TRBD1 covers 7 bases. This CDR3 is 13 amino acids long. V was pared by 0 bases and J by 11 bases, with 3 bases of the junction left unmatched. The V gene's germline CDR1 is LGHNA and CDR2 YSLEER. The CDR3 loop is CASSQDWDSELFF. The CDR3 coding sequence is TGCGCCAGCAGCCAAGATTGGGACAGTGAGCTGTTTTTT.

This clonotype was seen a few times. This chain links TRBV6-1 with TRBJ1-5, with D possibly TRBD1 on 5 matching bases. V gave up 2 bases and J gave up 2 bases, with 10 bases separating them. The CDR3 has 15 residues. CDR1 MNHNS and CDR2 SASEGT come from the germline V gene. The CDR3 is CASSERTQGNQPQHF. CDR3 nucleotide sequence: TGTGCCAGCAGTGAAAGAACACAGGGCAATCAGCCCCAGCATTTT.

This chain connects TRBV2 to TRBJ1-2; D is possibly TRBD1 (5 bases). The germline V and J ends were trimmed by 4 bases and 1 base, with 16 bases remaining between them. This CDR3 has 16 residues. CDR1 is SNHLY and CDR2 is FYNNEI in the germline V gene. The CDR3 DNA follows: TGTGCCAGCAGTGTGTGGGGGAGACGGGGTAACTATGGCTACACCTTC. Translated: CASSVWGRRGNYGYTF. Supplemented by reference TRBV2 and TRBJ1-2, the full variable domain reads EPEVTQTPSHQVTQMGQEVILRCVPISNHLYFYWYRQILGQKVEFLVSFYNNEISEKSEIFDDQFSVERPDGSNFTLKIRSTKLEDSAMYFCASSVWGRRGNYGYTFGSGTRLTVV.

This clonotype was recorded only once. The chain couples TRBV27 to TRBJ2-5, with D possibly TRBD1 on 5 matching bases. Germline values: CDR1 MNHEY, CDR2 SMNVEV (reference sequence). The V gene lost 6 bases and the J gene lost 2 bases, with 16 bases spanning the gap. The CDR3 covers 15 residues. The CDR3 reads CASRYRTSLQETQYF. The CDR3 bases are TGTGCCAGCAGATACAGGACCTCACTTCAAGAGACCCAGTACTTC.

This chain connects TRBV9 to TRBJ1-2, with 11 bases lining up with TRBD1. CDR1 SGDLS and CDR2 YYNGEE come from the germline V gene. V was clipped by 4 bases and J by 6 bases; unmatched bases: 8. The CDR3 extends over 15 amino acids. CDR3 protein: CASSPMDRGHDGYTF. CDR3 bases: TGTGCCAGCAGCCCAATGGACAGGGGGCACGATGGCTACACCTTC. The entire variable domain, with the rest obtained from reference TRBV9 and TRBJ1-2, is as follows: DSGVTQTPKHLITATGQRVTLRCSPRSGDLSVYWYQQSLDQGLQFLIQYYNGEERAKGNILERFSAQQFPDLHSELNLSSLELGDSALYFCASSPMDRGHDGYTFGSGTRLTVV.

The rearrangement uses TRBV7-8 and TRBJ1-1; a weak D match, TRBD1 (6 bases). CDR3 length: 15 amino acids. Germline CDR1 and CDR2: SGHVS and FQNEAQ. Trimming shortened V by 0 bases and J by 1 base, and 9 bases separated the two germline ends. DNA of the CDR3: TGTGCCAGCAGCTTAGCGCGGGGGGCGAACACTGAAGCTTTCTTT. Amino acids: CASSLARGANTEAFF.